This T cell receptor (beta chain) comes out of a study of T cells in Graves' hyperthyroidism and ophthalmopathy. Whole-study results and caveats: The model forecast ophthalmopathy, anticipating it by a median approximately 6.1 months before onset. In the blood, most expanded thyroid clonotypes above 0.001 appeared as well.

Using RNA transcripts as the source, TCR beta CDR3 regions were amplified. The TCR CDR3 first-round RT-PCR relied on the HTBI primer set. TCRdb re-called the multiplex PCR reads with MiXCR, one entry per CDR3 protein. This table has about 510,000 distinct CDR3 sequences, roughly 45% appearing once. Uncontrolled infection, other autoimmune disease, pregnancy and lactation each barred patients from inclusion. Orbital computed tomography and thyroid ultrasound, together with serum TRAb and thyroxine and clinical symptoms, were used for diagnoses. In the case of this clonotype: Antigen unknown.

The clonotype was recovered from an adult woman with Graves' disease, either hyperthyroidism or ophthalmopathy (not recorded which). Material: peripheral blood or thyroid tissue (not recorded which).

CDR3 sequence reads: CASSIGASSNTGELFF. CDR3 nucleotides: TGTGCCAGCAGTATTGGGGCGAGTTCGAACACCGGGGAGCTGTTTTTT. This rearrangement joins TRBV2 to TRBJ2-2, with D maybe TRBD1 (5 bases). Trimming removed 5 bases from V and 0 bases from J, with 13 bases in between. The CDR3 totals 16 residues. Germline-derived CDR1 and CDR2 are SNHLY and FYNNEI.